These 10 T cell receptor beta chains came from one sample sequenced in a study of blood T cells in healthy people across ages. It was with a sample-barcoded 5' primer and a J-beta primer mix that a second PCR of roughly 7 to 12 cycles was run. TCRdb re-analysed the 5' RACE reads in MiXCR, keeping a single row per CDR3 protein. The sample has more than 1 million distinct CDR3 sequences, less than 50% seen once. Sequenced sample: blood. Receptor source: an older woman in good health.

Notes on this clonotype: A clone one base away is much larger, so this may be a read error. The genes are TRBV29-1 and TRBJ2-1; 7 bases align to TRBD2. This CDR3 spans 12 amino acids. Trimming at V came to 6 bases and at J to 13 bases, leaving 12 bases not matched to a gene. Germline assignment: CDR1 SQVTM and CDR2 ANQGSEA. The CDR3 DNA sequence: TGCAGCGTCCTACTAGCGACGGAGACCCAGTTCTTC. Translation: CSVLLATETQFF.

CDR3 bases: TGTGCCAGCACCCCGAGAGGGACAGGGGGAGAAAGTGAGCAGTTCTTC. Its translation: CASTPRGTGGESEQFF. This chain joins TRBV27 and TRBJ2-1; 11 positions match TRBD1. V dropped 7 bases and J dropped 9; count of bases not matched to a gene: 14. The CDR3 runs 16 residues. Germline V gene data show CDR1 as MNHEY and CDR2 as SMNVEV (reference sequence).

The genes are TRBV20-1 and TRBJ2-1; 14 bases align to TRBD2. The CDR3 has 15 amino acids. Trimming cost V 3 bases and J 6 bases; bases outside gene matches: 4. Germline V gene data show CDR1 as DFQATT and CDR2 as SNEGSKA (reference sequence). In DNA, the CDR3 is TGCAGTGCTAGGGGACTAGCGGGAGAGGGCAATGAGCAGTTCTTC. Amino acid sequence: CSARGLAGEGNEQFF.

A note on this clonotype: Relative to the germline gene, one junction end is altered; a read error may explain this. The gene calls are TRBV20-1 and TRBJ1-2; a possible D gene is TRBD1 (5 bases). Germline V gene lookup returns CDR1 DFQATT and CDR2 SNEGSKA (reference sequence). The CDR3 has 15 residues. CDR3 in amino acids: CSAPDLARAVAGYIF. The DNA of the CDR3 is TGCAGTGCCCCAGATCTGGCCAGGGCGGTCGCTGGCTACATCTTC.

This clonotype was picked up one time. V is TRBV9 and J is TRBJ2-1; 9 bases are shared with TRBD2. The J segment lost 7 bases and the V segment lost 4 bases, leaving 12 bases of the junction unmatched. In germline, CDR1 is SGDLS, CDR2 YYNGEE. This CDR3 is 16 amino acids long. Written as DNA, the CDR3 is TGTGCCAGCAGCCCACGGACCAGCGGGAGGTATAATGAGCAGTTCTTC. Protein sequence: CASSPRTSGRYNEQFF.

This chain joins TRBV4-2 and TRBJ2-2; D possibly corresponds to TRBD2 (5 bases). Trimming pared 2 bases from V and 2 bases from J, leaving 15 bases between. Germline V gene data show CDR1 as LGHNA and CDR2 as YNFKEQ. CDR3 size: 17 residues. As DNA, the CDR3 is TGTGCCAGCAGCCAAATGGTCGGAGGAGTAAACACCGGGGAGCTGTTTTTT. Translating gives CASSQMVGGVNTGELFF.

A remark on this clonotype: Mismatch with germline at one junction end may stem from a read error. The V call is TRBV6-5, the J call TRBJ2-3; no definite D call. CDR3 length equals 14 residues. The germline V gene encodes CDR1 MNHEY and CDR2 SVGAGI. CDR3 in amino acids: CASRISVTSDTRYF. The CDR3, as DNA: TGTGCCAGCCGTATTTCTGTGACCTCAGATACGCGGTATTTT.

The rearrangement links TRBV9 to TRBJ2-1, with D uncertain. Trimming removed 0 bases from V and 8 bases from J, with 9 bases in between. Germline V gene sequence: CDR1 SGDLS, CDR2 YYNGEE. This CDR3 is 13 amino acids long. This CDR3 is CASSVGIADEQFF. The CDR3 DNA sequence: TGTGCCAGCAGCGTAGGAATTGCGGATGAGCAGTTCTTC.

V gene TRBV7-9 combines with J gene TRBJ2-7; the match to TRBD2 covers 15 bases. The CDR3 sequence is 18 residues long. The V and J ends lost 7 bases and 2 bases, in that order; junction bases with no gene match: 12. Germline V gene data show CDR1 as SEHNR and CDR2 as FQNEAQ (reference sequence). CDR3 sequence: CASTWTSGRGGAAYEQYF. CDR3 nucleotides: TGTGCCAGCACCTGGACTAGCGGGAGGGGGGGGGCGGCCTACGAGCAGTACTTC.

This clonotype was seen more than once but under ten times. The chain joins TRBV27 to TRBJ2-1, with TRBD2 as a possible D gene (6 bases). Germline lookup yields CDR1 MNHEY and CDR2 SMNVEV (reference sequence). The CDR3 totals 15 residues. V was shortened by 7 bases and J by 6 bases, with 19 bases between the two germline ends. CDR3 bases: TGTGCCAGCACCCCCTATAGCGGCGGGTCCAATGAGCAGTTCTTC. Translation gives CASTPYSGGSNEQFF.